The 21 T cell receptor beta chains listed next were all sequenced from one sample in a study of blood T cell repertoires in COVID-19. Assay used: immunoSEQ multiplex PCR; TCRdb lists only in-frame clones, some missing. The profile shows 150,000 or so clones, around nine tenths of them singletons. Input material: PBMCs or T cells enriched from blood (not recorded which). The receptor source for this set is a woman aged 25 to 39 with acute COVID-19.

The chain has TRBV7-3 and TRBJ2-1; 7 bases are a match to TRBD1. The CDR3 consists of 14 residues. J was trimmed by 0 bases and V by 5 bases; bases with no gene match: 1. Germline lookup yields CDR1 SGHTA and CDR2 FQGTGA. In nucleotides, the CDR3 is TGTGCCAGCAGCCCAGGGGGCTCCTACAATGAGCAGTTCTTC. Translated: CASSPGGSYNEQFF. The entire variable domain, with the rest obtained from reference TRBV7-3 and TRBJ2-1, is as follows: GAGVSQTPSNKVTEKGKYVELRCDPISGHTALYWYRQSLGQGPEFLIYFQGTGAADDSGLPNDRFFAVRPEGSVSTLKIQRTERGDSAVYLCASSPGGSYNEQFFGPGTRLTVL.

The J gene is TRBJ1-1, the V gene TRBV7-3; D not resolved. The CDR3 is made up of 13 amino acids. The germline V gene encodes CDR1 SGHTA and CDR2 FQGTGA. V was trimmed by 2 bases and J by 1 base, leaving 5 bases between them. The CDR3 protein is CASSLVQNTEAFF. CDR3 bases: TGTGCCAGCAGCTTAGTACAGAACACTGAAGCTTTCTTT.

The V gene is TRBV28, the J gene TRBJ2-7; 7 nucleotides match TRBD1. After removal of 2 bases from V and 0 bases from J, the junction contained 7 bases not matched to a gene. The CDR3 runs 16 residues. CDR1 and CDR2 from the germline V gene are MDHEN and SYDVKM. The CDR3 sequence is CASSLNIRGNSYEQYF. The CDR3, as DNA: TGTGCCAGCAGTTTAAACATCAGGGGGAACTCCTACGAGCAGTACTTC.

This clone appeared once. V gene TRBV14 combines with J gene TRBJ1-5; D gene ambiguous. This CDR3 comprises 13 residues. Trimming shortened V by 5 bases and J by 3 bases, and 8 bases separated the two germline ends. Looked up from germline, CDR1 is SGHDN and CDR2 is FVKESK. The CDR3 region has the DNA TGTGCCAGCAGCGCGCAGGCCAATCAGCCCCAGCATTTT. Translation gives CASSAQANQPQHF.

The chain links TRBV5-5 to TRBJ1-3; D ambiguous. The ends were cut back, 2 bases at V and 0 bases at J, with 9 bases in the middle. Germline V gene data show CDR1 as SGHKS and CDR2 as YYEKEE (reference sequence). The CDR3 sequence is 15 residues long. CDR3 residues: CASSFASISGNTIYF. CDR3 sequence (DNA): TGTGCCAGCAGCTTCGCGTCAATCTCTGGAAACACCATATATTTT.

The V and J genes are TRBV19 and TRBJ1-1; maybe TRBD1 (5 bases). This CDR3 contains 16 residues. CDR1 is LNHDA and CDR2 is SQIVND in the germline V gene (reference sequence). The V end lost 1 base, the J end lost 3 bases, and 15 bases lay between the germline ends. This CDR3 reads CASSIVSGGWHTEAFF. Written as DNA, the CDR3 is TGTGCCAGTAGTATAGTCTCGGGGGGGTGGCACACTGAAGCTTTCTTT.

This clone was detected once. The chain combines TRBV30 with TRBJ2-1; TRBD2 aligns across 9 bases. With V trimmed by 1 base and J by 2 bases, 0 bases remained unmatched. Germline CDR1 GTSNPN, CDR2 SVGIG (reference sequence). CDR3 size: 14 residues. CDR3 protein: CAWSGTSAYNEQFF. CDR3 nucleotide sequence: TGTGCCTGGAGTGGGACTAGCGCCTACAATGAGCAGTTCTTC.

The CDR3, as DNA: TGTGCCAGCAGTGAACAGGACAGGGGCAATCAGCCCCAGCATTTT. It encodes CASSEQDRGNQPQHF. The chain joins TRBV6-1 to TRBJ1-5; TRBD1 matches at 8 bases. The CDR3 contains 15 residues. CDR1 and CDR2 (germline): MNHNS, SASEGT. The V segment lost 2 bases and the J segment 2 bases; nucleotides outside the gene matches: 2.

This clone was detected a few times. V usage is TRBV6-4 and J usage is TRBJ2-1; 9 bases are a match to TRBD1. The CDR3 runs to 17 residues. Germline-derived CDR1 and CDR2 are MRHNA and SNTAGT. The junction had 11 bases not matched to a gene; V was cut back by 5 bases and J by 3 bases. The CDR3 coding sequence is TGTGCCAGCAGTCCTCTGGCGGGACAGGGAGACTACAATGAGCAGTTCTTC. This codes for CASSPLAGQGDYNEQFF.

This sequence joins TRBV9 and TRBJ1-4; 7 bases match TRBD1. Germline V gives CDR1 SGDLS, CDR2 YYNGEE. CDR3 length: 16 amino acids. With V trimmed by 2 bases and J by 5 bases, 9 bases remained unmatched. This CDR3 is CASSVRQGSGNEKLFF. The CDR3 bases are TGTGCCAGCAGCGTTCGACAGGGTTCAGGAAATGAAAAACTGTTTTTT.

This chain uses TRBV7-2 with TRBJ1-3, with 8 bases lining up with TRBD1. CDR1 and CDR2 from the germline V gene are SGHTA and FQGNSA. Germline trimming cut 5 bases from V and 2 bases from J; bases unmatched to any gene: 8. The CDR3 covers 16 residues. CDR3 sequence: CASSMGQARTGNTIYF. The DNA for the CDR3 is TGTGCCAGCAGCATGGGACAGGCCAGGACTGGAAACACCATATATTTT.

This rearrangement joins TRBV5-1 to TRBJ1-4; D is ambiguous. CDR3 length equals 15 residues. The germline CDR1 and CDR2 sequences are SGHRS and YFSETQ. V was trimmed by 2 bases and J by 2 bases, leaving 10 bases between them. CDR3 DNA sequence: TGCGCCAGCAGCTTTAGCGAGCCTACTAATGAAAAACTGTTTTTT. Protein sequence: CASSFSEPTNEKLFF.

The gene calls are TRBV2 and TRBJ1-1, with TRBD1 matching 8 bases. The junction had 5 bases not matched to a gene; V was cut back by 8 bases and J by 3 bases. Germline values: CDR1 SNHLY, CDR2 FYNNEI. The CDR3 spans 13 residues. The CDR3 DNA sequence: TGTGCCAGCCATCCGGACAGGGACACTGAAGCTTTCTTT. Protein sequence: CASHPDRDTEAFF.

The chain joins TRBV28 to TRBJ2-7, with D tentatively TRBD2 (6 bases). The CDR3 has 14 amino acids. CDR1 is MDHEN and CDR2 is SYDVKM in the germline V gene. Trimming took 8 bases from V and 4 from J, leaving 18 bases between them. The DNA of the CDR3 is TGTGCCAGCTCGACGGAGGGTTTTATGTACGAGCAGTACTTC. Protein: CASSTEGFMYEQYF. The full variable domain, rest sourced from reference TRBV28 and TRBJ2-7, is DVKVTQSSRYLVKRTGEKVFLECVQDMDHENMFWYRQDPGLGLRLIYFSYDVKMKEKGDIPEGYSVSREKKERFSLILESASTNQTSMYLCASSTEGFMYEQYFGPGTRLTVT.

This chain links TRBV4-3 with TRBJ1-1; maybe TRBD1 (6 bases). CDR3 length: 15 amino acids. Trimming pared 1 base from V and 5 bases from J, leaving 14 bases between. Germline CDR1 is LGHNA and CDR2 is YSLEER. CDR3 sequence: CASSQGEGGGTEAFF. The DNA of the CDR3 is TGCGCCAGCAGCCAAGGAGAGGGGGGAGGGACTGAAGCTTTCTTT.

The rearrangement uses TRBV28 and TRBJ1-6; a possible D gene is TRBD1 (6 bases). V was pared by 7 bases and J by 6 bases, with 16 bases between. This CDR3 has 15 residues. Per germline, CDR1 MDHEN and CDR2 SYDVKM. CDR3 sequence: CASTPYGTFNSPLHF. The CDR3 region has the DNA TGTGCCAGCACCCCCTACGGGACATTTAATTCACCCCTCCACTTT.

The chain links TRBV5-1 to TRBJ1-5, with 11 nucleotides matching TRBD1. The V segment lost 4 bases and the J segment 1 base; nucleotides outside the gene matches: 4. Germline lookup yields CDR1 SGHRS and CDR2 YFSETQ. The CDR3 sequence is 16 residues long. Here the CDR3 reads CASSVGTGGSNQPQHF. The CDR3 DNA is TGCGCCAGCAGCGTGGGGACAGGGGGAAGCAATCAGCCCCAGCATTTT.

V and J are TRBV5-4 and TRBJ1-1, with D possibly TRBD1 on 6 matching bases. Trimming removed 5 bases at V and 1 base at J, with 9 bases between. The germline V gene encodes CDR1 SGHNT and CDR2 YYREEE (reference sequence). The CDR3 is 13 amino acids. CDR3 in DNA: TGTGCCAGCAGACAGGACAGGAACACTGAAGCTTTCTTT. Its protein is CASRQDRNTEAFF.

This clone appeared a few times. This chain links TRBV30 with TRBJ1-1; 10 bases map to TRBD1. After removal of 3 bases from V and 1 base from J, the junction contained 2 bases not matched to a gene. There are 14 residues in the CDR3. Germline CDR1 and CDR2: GTSNPN and SVGIG (reference sequence). The CDR3 region is CAWRTGGWNTEAFF. CDR3 nucleotides: TGTGCCTGGAGGACAGGGGGCTGGAACACTGAAGCTTTCTTT. Drawing the rest from reference TRBV30 and TRBJ1-1, the complete variable domain is SQTIHQWPATLVQPVGSPLSLECTVEGTSNPNLYWYRQAAGRGLQLLFYSVGIGQISSEVPQNLSASRPQDRQFILSSKKLLLSDSGFYLCAWRTGGWNTEAFFGQGTRLTVV.

The count of this clone is one. The V call is TRBV4-3, the J call TRBJ2-5, with 8 bases identical to TRBD2. The CDR3 runs 14 residues. Trimming cost V 4 bases and J 5 bases; bases outside gene matches: 6. The germline V gene encodes CDR1 LGHNA and CDR2 YSLEER. In DNA, the CDR3 is TGCGCCAGCAGCCCCCAGCGGGAGTTGGAGACCCAGTACTTC. Its translation is CASSPQRELETQYF.

The CDR3 loop is CATSRESGSNQPQHF. The CDR3 DNA is TGTGCCACCAGCAGAGAGTCGGGAAGCAATCAGCCCCAGCATTTT. This chain connects TRBV15 to TRBJ1-5; D is undetermined. Germline assignment: CDR1 LNHNV and CDR2 YYDKDF (reference sequence). The CDR3 runs 15 residues. Deletions cut 0 bases from V and 1 base from J, with 7 bases between.